This T cell receptor beta chain comes out of a study of blood T cells in healthy people across ages (dated by TCRdb to the mid-2010s). Looking at the study overall: In model experiments, template switching captured about one uniquely barcoded TCR beta cDNA molecule for every two T cells. Age-related changes in TCR beta repertoire diversity were measured in the study by deep sequencing normalized with unique cDNA molecular identifiers. The donors were divided into four age groups: young (average 16 years), middle-aged (approximately 39), aged (62) and long-lived (nearly 85). To avoid experimental bias, donors of different ages were randomly spread across the sequencing lanes. Two additional independent replicas of 1 million unique cDNA reads from the same blood draw were analyzed for two donors (one aged 18 to 30 and one aged 80 or older).

The roughly 42 donors, aged roughly 6 to 95 years, were systemically healthy Caucasian individuals from Russia. Each donor gave ten milliliters of peripheral blood, collected into EDTA-treated Vacutainer tubes. Ficoll-Paque density-gradient centrifugation was used to isolate PBMCs, with at least 7 million obtained per sample. Trizol reagent was used to extract total RNA from the PBMCs, yielding at least 5.5 micrograms per sample. Naive CD45RAhigh/CD27high T cell percentages were measured by flow cytometry on a PBMC aliquot from every donor. Overall study outcomes, separate from this receptor: Donor CMV infection status was unknown, potentially confounding age-related changes in expanded clonotypes. Since profiling was done on bulk unsorted PBMCs, naive and antigen-experienced compartments could not be conclusively compared. The percentage of naive T cells measured by flow cytometry correlated strongly with observed TCR beta diversity. As age increased, observed TCR beta diversity per million T cells dropped in a roughly linear way, and a significant reduction was already evident by age around 41. Compared with the aged group, the long-lived group had more naive CD4+ T cells, fewer expanded clones and increased TCR diversity, suggesting age selection. Estimates of total diversity based on one million sequenced T cells were considered lower bounds and underestimates.

Library prep was done by 5' RACE. The sequencing machine was an Illumina HiSeq 2500. The second PCR ran for about 6 to 12 cycles and used a J-beta primer mix along with a sample-barcoded 5' primer. A unique molecular identifier was introduced onto each TCR beta cDNA molecule by a template-switch 5' adaptor carrying 12 random nucleotides. At least 2.5 million CDR3-containing paired-end reads were obtained from each sample. First-strand cDNA synthesis was performed from all RNA using the Mint cDNA synthesis kit, with priming by a TRBC-specific oligonucleotide. After uracil-DNA glycosylase treatment, a first 18-cycle PCR used universal primers M1SS and BC2_uni_R on all cDNA. In the source study's methods: Normalization of each sample was performed by random selection of 1 million high-quality reads, each carrying a distinct molecular identifier. Instead of being binned into consensus sequences, reads with shared molecular identifiers were discarded. MiTCR, set to a Q25 quality threshold and the strictest error-elimination algorithm, was used for CDR3 identification, clonotype clustering and error correction. A nonparametric unseen species model with Euler transformation was used to estimate a lower bound on total TCR beta diversity. The public reads were quality trimmed at Q25 with fastp and then assembled into clones with MiXCR by TCRdb, keeping productive beta chains. Identical CDR3 proteins give one entry, which carries the most common genes and DNA. TCRdb's processing, not the study's, gives the V and J calls here. This sample has over 600,000 distinct CDR3 sequences in its table, and less than 60% of those were observed once. Jointly, the top ten make up roughly 18% of the sample.

Concerning this clonotype: Its target antigen remains unknown. No per-base quality is available; no much larger clone lies one base away.

This TCR was recovered from a man of 80 years or more in good health. The sample consisted of blood.

The nucleotide sequence is given as TGTGCCATCAGTGAGTCGGTGGGAACAGATACGCAGTATTTT. It translates to CAISESVGTDTQYF. The chain is assembled from TRBV10-3 and TRBJ2-3, with the D gene not confidently named. The V end loses 0 bases and the J end loses 3 bases, and a stretch of 7 bases separates them. From the cysteine through the phenylalanine, the CDR3 covers 14 amino acids. Only the CDR3 DNA is retained, 42 bases long and in frame from the first base. CDR1 and CDR2 (ENHRY, SYGVKD) derive from the germline V gene.